A selection of T cell receptor beta chains follows, all from one sample in a study of glioma-infiltrating T cells. TCRdb fed the multiplex PCR reads into MiXCR, producing one record per CDR3 protein. The top ten hold 6.5% to 8% of the sample, which has roughly 5,000 distinct CDR3 sequences, under 35% seen once. Material: glioma tissue, nonneoplastic brain tissue, or PBMCs (not recorded which). These receptors were taken from a human donor with low-grade glioma or glioblastoma, undergoing nonglioma brain surgery, or in good health (not recorded which). The conserved cysteine and the conserved F or W are not part of the CDR3 here.

J gene	V gene	CDR3 protein
TRBJ2-1	TRBV5-1	ASSPPLGTSPSDEQF
TRBJ2-5	TRBV5-4	ASSIGPGPETQY
TRBJ2-3	TRBV6-6	ASSYSRPGQGFEDTQY
TRBJ1-3	TRBV29-1	SAGGPGNTIY
TRBJ2-2	TRBV2	ASMGTPNTGELF
TRBJ2-7	TRBV28	ASIRRGRNEQY
TRBJ2-5	TRBV6-6	ASSYGTGALLPQETQY
TRBJ2-5	TRBV28	ASSFGGQGRGETQY
TRBJ2-1	TRBV20-1	SATCPGPRVGNEQF
TRBJ1-3	TRBV30	AWSLWGLSGNTIY
TRBJ2-1	TRBV7-9	ASSPSGISYNEQF
TRBJ1-2	TRBV28	ANSPWTGGSDGYI
TRBJ1-5	TRBV15	ATSRDFRTFVVQPQH
TRBJ2-3	TRBV5-6	ASSFGEGAHRADTQY
TRBJ1-5	TRBV20-1	SARTGQGSNQPQH
TRBJ2-1	TRBV11-2	ASSVMGLAGGNEQF
TRBJ1-2	TRBV27	ASSRDRDNLYGYT
TRBJ2-3	TRBV7-9	ANSLDFSGYTQY
TRBJ2-3	TRBV20-1	SALLGDTQY
TRBJ2-1	TRBV29-1	SVPGQTGSGEQF
TRBJ2-3	TRBV20-1	SARVGFEQGADTQY
TRBJ2-1	TRBV29-1	SVDGTRGGNEQF
TRBJ2-2	TRBV27	ASSMGPNTGELF
TRBJ1-1	TRBV18	ASSPGLNTEAF
TRBJ2-3	TRBV28	AGSFEGTDTQY
TRBJ1-2	TRBV28	DSSRTGAYGYT
TRBJ2-7	TRBV27	ASSATTGAAEQY